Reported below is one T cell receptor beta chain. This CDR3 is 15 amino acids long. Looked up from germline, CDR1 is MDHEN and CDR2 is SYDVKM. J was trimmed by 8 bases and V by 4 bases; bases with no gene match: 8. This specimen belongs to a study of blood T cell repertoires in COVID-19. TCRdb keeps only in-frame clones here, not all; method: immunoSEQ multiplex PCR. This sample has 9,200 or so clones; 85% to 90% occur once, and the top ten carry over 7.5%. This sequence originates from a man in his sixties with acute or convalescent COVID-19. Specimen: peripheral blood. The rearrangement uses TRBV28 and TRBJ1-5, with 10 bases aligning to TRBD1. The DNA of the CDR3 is TGTGCCAGCAGTTCTACCGGGACAGGGGACAAGCCCCAGCATTTT. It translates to CASSSTGTGDKPQHF.